This T cell receptor beta chain was sequenced for a study of breast tumors, draining lymph nodes, adjacent tissues. Via MiXCR, TCRdb re-called the multiplex PCR reads, giving one row per CDR3 protein. In the table there are roughly 220,000 distinct CDR3 sequences, under 40% of which are singletons. This CDR3 is built from 13 residues. Trimming left V 6 bases short and J 6 bases short, with 15 bases between. The V gene's germline CDR1 is ENHRY and CDR2 SYGVKD. Samples came from axillary lymph nodes draining the breast cancer. The sample taken for sequencing was axillary lymph node tissue. The rearrangement joins TRBV10-3 to TRBJ2-7; maybe TRBD2 (6 bases). This receptor was obtained from a female donor with breast cancer. Some clones in this sample may be carry-over from other donors' samples. The CDR3 DNA reads TGTGCCATCAGGCGGGGTTTTGGATTCGAGCAGTACTTC. Translating it yields CAIRRGFGFEQYF.